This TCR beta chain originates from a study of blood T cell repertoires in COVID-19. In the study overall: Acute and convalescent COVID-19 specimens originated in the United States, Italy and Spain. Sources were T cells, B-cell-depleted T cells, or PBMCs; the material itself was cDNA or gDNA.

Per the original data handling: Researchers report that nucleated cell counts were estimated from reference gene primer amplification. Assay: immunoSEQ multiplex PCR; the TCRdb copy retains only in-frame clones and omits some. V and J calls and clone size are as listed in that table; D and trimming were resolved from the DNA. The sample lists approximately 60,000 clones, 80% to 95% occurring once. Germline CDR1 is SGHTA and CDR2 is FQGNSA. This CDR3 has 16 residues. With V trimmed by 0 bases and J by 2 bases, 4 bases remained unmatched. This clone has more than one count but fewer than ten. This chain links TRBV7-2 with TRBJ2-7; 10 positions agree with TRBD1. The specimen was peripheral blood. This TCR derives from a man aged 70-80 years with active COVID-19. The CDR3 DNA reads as TGTGCCAGCAGCTTAGCATCGGGACAGGGGACCTACGAGCAGTACTTC. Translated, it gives CASSLASGQGTYEQYF.